Sequencing of this T cell receptor beta chain was carried out in a study of vaccination effects on CD4 cells after COVID-19. Overall study results and limits: In the study, convalescent patients were few, and early post-infection timepoints were absent.

With the ViraFEST assay, the study expanded antigen-specific CD4+ T cells using viral peptide pools, then sequenced them. The culture ran for 10 days, and then CD4+ T cells were isolated. Negative nucleocapsid antibody tests before and after vaccination confirmed no previous SARS-CoV-2 infection. The repertoire was sequenced with immunoSEQ multiplex PCR; TCRdb's copy has only in-frame clones and lacks some. In the table there are about 23,000 clones, approximately 70% of which are singletons. CDR1 SEHNR and CDR2 FQNEAQ come from the germline V gene (reference sequence). With 2 bases removed from V and 4 bases from J, the gap between germline ends came to 12 bases. The CDR3 runs to 14 residues. A remark on this clone: Its antigen is as yet unknown.

The chain combines TRBV7-9 with TRBJ2-7; D may correspond to TRBD1 or TRBD2 (5 bases each). This receptor was obtained from a human donor who received a COVID-19 vaccine. The source was CD4+ T cells from PBMCs cultured with SARS-CoV-2 spike peptides, collected before COVID-19 vaccination. CDR3 loop: CASSLQGVAYEQYF. In DNA form, the CDR3 reads TGTGCCAGCAGCTTACAGGGAGTAGCGTACGAGCAGTACTTC. The full variable domain, completed using reference TRBV7-9 and TRBJ2-7, is DTGVSQNPRHKITKRGQNVTFRCDPISEHNRLYWYRQTLGQGPEFLTYFQNEAQLEKSRLLSDRFSAERPKGSFSTLEIQRTEQGDSAMYLCASSLQGVAYEQYFGPGTRLTVT.